This entry lists 22 T cell receptor beta chains sequenced from one sample in a study of cytomegalovirus exposure and HLA in healthy donors. PCR primers comprised 60 Vbeta and 13 Jbeta primers. TCRdb keeps only in-frame clones here, not all; method: immunoSEQ multiplex PCR. The sample lists more than 150,000 clones, roughly 75% occurring once. What was sequenced was PBMCs. The receptors were sampled from a woman aged 25 to 39 in good health and CMV-seronegative.

This chain joins TRBV15 and TRBJ2-5; 8 nucleotides align to TRBD2. Germline V gene sequence: CDR1 LNHNV, CDR2 YYDKDF (reference sequence). The CDR3 loop spans 13 amino acids. J gave up 5 bases and V 9 bases, and 8 bases lay outside the gene matches. The CDR3, as DNA: TGTGCCACTAAGGGACTAGTCGCCGAGACCCAGTACTTC. Its protein is CATKGLVAETQYF.

With respect to this clone: The same CDR3 arises from other DNA sequences in this sample as well. The V and J genes are TRBV29-1 and TRBJ1-1; no clear D gene. Germline V gives CDR1 SQVTM, CDR2 ANQGSEA. The V and J ends lost 2 bases and 0 bases respectively, with 7 bases between them. The CDR3 length is 13 residues. The CDR3 DNA reads as TGCAGCGTTGAAACCGGGGTGAACACTGAAGCTTTCTTT. Encoded protein: CSVETGVNTEAFF.

The chain uses TRBV7-9 and TRBJ1-3; perhaps TRBD1 as D (6 bases). Germline V gives CDR1 SEHNR, CDR2 FQNEAQ (reference sequence). The V and J ends lost 6 bases and 6 bases respectively, with 18 bases between them. This CDR3 is built from 15 residues. CDR3 residues: CASSFTGTLANTIYF. CDR3 in DNA: TGTGCCAGCAGTTTTACGGGGACATTGGCAAACACCATATATTTT. Complete variable domain (other parts from reference TRBV7-9 and TRBJ1-3): DTGVSQNPRHKITKRGQNVTFRCDPISEHNRLYWYRQTLGQGPEFLTYFQNEAQLEKSRLLSDRFSAERPKGSFSTLEIQRTEQGDSAMYLCASSFTGTLANTIYFGEGSWLTVV.

The V call is TRBV25-1, the J call TRBJ2-5; D gene uncertain. The CDR3 runs to 16 residues. The V end was cut by 1 base, the J end by 1 base, with 13 bases between. Germline assignment: CDR1 MGHDK and CDR2 SYGVNS. DNA of the CDR3: TGTGCCAGCAGTGAATTATACAGCCCCCTCCAAGAGACCCAGTACTTC. It yields the protein CASSELYSPLQETQYF.

The rearrangement links TRBV6-5 to TRBJ1-4, with a weak D call TRBD1 (5 bases). Deletions cut 6 bases from V and 4 bases from J, with 15 bases between. The CDR3 has 15 residues. CDR1 is MNHEY and CDR2 is SVGAGI in the germline V gene. The CDR3 DNA is TGTGCCAGCAGCCTCCTAGGGGCTTTTAATGAAAAACTGTTTTTT. Its translation: CASSLLGAFNEKLFF.

J is TRBJ2-3 and V is TRBV7-9; TRBD1 is a possible D gene (6 bases). Trimming removed 5 bases from V and 3 bases from J, with 15 bases in between. The CDR3 sequence is 15 residues long. The V gene's germline CDR1 is SEHNR and CDR2 FQNEAQ (reference sequence). CDR3: CASSHEGDGTDTQYF. Written as DNA, the CDR3 is TGTGCCAGCAGCCACGAGGGGGACGGAACAGATACGCAGTATTTT.

V usage is TRBV5-8 and J usage is TRBJ2-5, with TRBD2 matching 10 bases. Losses at the gene ends were 4 bases for V and 4 bases for J; bases not matched to a gene: 13. The CDR3 contains 17 residues. Germline loops: CDR1 SGHTS, CDR2 YDEGEE. The CDR3 DNA reads as TGTGCCAGCAGCGTGGGGAGAGCGGGGGGGCCGGGAGAGACCCAGTACTTC. Translation: CASSVGRAGGPGETQYF. Full variable domain (rest looked up from reference TRBV5-8 and TRBJ2-5): EAGVTQSPTHLIKTRGQQATLRCSPISGHTSVYWYQQALGLGLQFLLWYDEGEERNRGNFPPRFSGRQFPNYSSELNVNALELEDSALYLCASSVGRAGGPGETQYFGPGTRLLVL.

The J gene is TRBJ2-3, the V gene TRBV6-1, with 7 bases matching TRBD2. V was pared by 6 bases and J by 2 bases, with 8 bases of the junction left unmatched. Germline V gene data show CDR1 as MNHNS and CDR2 as SASEGT. CDR3 length: 15 amino acids. The CDR3 reads CASSLASGATDTQYF. CDR3 DNA sequence: TGTGCCAGCAGCCTCGCAAGCGGGGCCACAGATACGCAGTATTTT.

This chain joins TRBV6-5 and TRBJ1-2; TRBD1 matches 9 bases. The germline V gene has CDR1 MNHEY and CDR2 SVGAGI. Trimming cost V 2 bases and J 8 bases; bases outside gene matches: 6. The CDR3 contains 14 residues. The CDR3 nucleotides read TGTGCCAGCAGTTACCAACAGGGGGCGGGAGGCTACACCTTC. Its protein product is CASSYQQGAGGYTF.

CDR3 in DNA: TGTGCCAGCTCACCAAGAGATTTACCTCTAGCCGGGGAGCTGTTTTTT. Amino acid sequence: CASSPRDLPLAGELFF. The chain joins TRBV18 to TRBJ2-2; D unclear. Deletions cut 2 bases from V and 6 bases from J, with 16 bases between. This CDR3 contains 16 residues. CDR1 is KGHSH and CDR2 is LQKENI in the germline V gene. The full variable domain, rest sourced from reference TRBV18 and TRBJ2-2, is NAGVMQNPRHLVRRRGQEARLRCSPMKGHSHVYWYRQLPEEGLKFMVYLQKENIIDESGMPKERFSAEFPKEGPSILRIQQVVRGDSAAYFCASSPRDLPLAGELFFGEGSRLTVL.

The rearrangement links TRBV19 to TRBJ1-6, with TRBD1 matching 8 bases. The junction had 11 bases not matched to a gene; V was cut back by 6 bases and J by 7 bases. CDR1 and CDR2 (germline): LNHDA, SQIVND (reference sequence). This CDR3 is built from 16 residues. The CDR3 protein is CASRNNPDRGNSPLHF. The CDR3 DNA reads as TGTGCCAGTAGAAACAACCCAGACAGGGGAAATTCACCCCTCCACTTT.

This clone was picked up one time. The chain is built from TRBV6-1 and TRBJ2-3; TRBD1 matches 7 bases. V lost 4 bases, J lost 4 bases, and 8 bases stayed unmatched. This CDR3 contains 15 residues. Germline values: CDR1 MNHNS, CDR2 SASEGT. CDR3 amino acids: CASSATPGGADTQYF. In DNA, the CDR3 is TGTGCCAGCAGTGCTACCCCAGGGGGAGCAGATACGCAGTATTTT.

About this clone: The junction departs from germline at one end; a sequencing error may be responsible. The chain couples TRBV7-7 to TRBJ2-5, with 10 bases matching TRBD2. CDR1 and CDR2 (germline): SSHAT, FNYEAQ (reference sequence). The CDR3 is made up of 16 amino acids. This CDR3 is CASSLEAGGLAETQYF. CDR3 sequence (DNA): TGTGCTAGCAGCTTAGAAGCGGGGGGGCTCGCTGAGACCCAGTACTTC.

The V gene is TRBV5-8, the J gene TRBJ2-1, with 7 bases aligning to TRBD1. The trim removed 4 bases at V and 9 bases at J, leaving 10 bases unmatched. Germline V gene lookup returns CDR1 SGHTS and CDR2 YDEGEE. The CDR3 extends over 14 amino acids. The chain's CDR3 is CASSQTDRLGEQFF. Here the CDR3 DNA reads TGTGCCAGCAGCCAAACGGACAGGTTAGGTGAGCAGTTCTTC.

This clone was seen once. The chain has TRBV27 and TRBJ1-2, with D perhaps matching TRBD1 (5 bases). V was pared by 2 bases and J by 8 bases, with 12 bases between. The CDR3 is 13 residues long. From germline, CDR1 is MNHEY and CDR2 SMNVEV (reference sequence). For the CDR3, the DNA is TGTGCCAGCAGTTTAGCCGGGGGGTTCGGCTACACCTTC. Its translation is CASSLAGGFGYTF.

Comments on this clone: At the DNA level, this CDR3 is encoded by other sequences in the same sample as well. The rearrangement uses TRBV7-9 and TRBJ1-6; D perhaps matches TRBD1 (6 bases). From germline, CDR1 is SEHNR and CDR2 FQNEAQ (reference sequence). Trimming left V 2 bases short and J 11 bases short, with 13 bases between. CDR3 length: 14 amino acids. The CDR3 here is CASSLPGVGPPLHF. The CDR3, as DNA: TGTGCCAGCAGCTTACCAGGGGTCGGACCACCCCTCCACTTT.

This clone was observed a single time. The chain employs TRBV11-2 and TRBJ2-2; no definite D call. The CDR3 runs 14 residues. Between the trimmed V and J ends, which lost 2 bases and 2 bases, there was a span of 6 bases. Germline values: CDR1 SGHAT, CDR2 FQNNGV. The CDR3 protein is CASSLLLNTGELFF. CDR3 DNA sequence: TGTGCCAGCAGCTTACTCTTAAACACCGGGGAGCTGTTTTTT.

The chain is built from TRBV4-1 and TRBJ2-6, with 8 nucleotides matching TRBD1. CDR1 MGHRA and CDR2 YSYEKL come from the germline V gene. Trimming at V came to 4 bases and at J to 1 base, leaving 15 bases not matched to a gene. CDR3 size: 20 residues. The CDR3 DNA reads TGCGCCAGCAGCCGCATCTCCGTGGACAGGGCGGGATCTGGGGCCAACGTCCTGACTTTC. It codes for CASSRISVDRAGSGANVLTF.

The V call is TRBV29-1, the J call TRBJ1-1; possibly TRBD1 for D (6 bases). V was trimmed by 7 bases and J by 4 bases, leaving 16 bases between them. CDR1 and CDR2 from the germline V gene are SQVTM and ANQGSEA. The CDR3 is made up of 13 amino acids. The CDR3 bases are TGCAGCGGGGGAAACAGGGTGGGCACTGAAGCTTTCTTT. Translating gives CSGGNRVGTEAFF.

The rearrangement uses TRBV4-3 and TRBJ2-1; 9 bases agree with TRBD1. CDR1 LGHNA and CDR2 YSLEER come from the germline V gene. The CDR3 extends over 16 amino acids. V lost 4 bases to trimming and J lost 5 bases; unmatched junction nucleotides: 9. This chain's CDR3 is CASSPGPGQGNNEQFF. The CDR3 DNA sequence: TGCGCCAGCAGCCCCGGTCCGGGACAGGGAAACAATGAGCAGTTCTTC.

DNA for the CDR3: TGTGCCGGTGATCCGACAGGGGTAAATGGCTACACCTTC. This gives the protein CAGDPTGVNGYTF. The rearrangement links TRBV30 to TRBJ1-2; 8 bases are a match to TRBD1. The ends lost 8 bases at V and 6 bases at J; junction bases unmatched: 11. Germline V CDR1 and CDR2: GTSNPN, SVGIG (reference sequence). The CDR3 covers 13 residues.

CDR3 bases: TGTGCCTGGAGTGTTGCGGGGGGAGAGACCCAGTACTTC. Its protein is CAWSVAGGETQYF. The chain has TRBV30 and TRBJ2-5, with 8 bases lining up with TRBD2. CDR3 length: 13 residues. CDR1 GTSNPN and CDR2 SVGIG come from the germline V gene (reference sequence). Losses at the gene ends were 0 bases for V and 4 bases for J; bases not matched to a gene: 1.